This T cell receptor beta chain stems from a study of glioma-infiltrating T cells after dendritic cell vaccination. Germline CDR1 and CDR2: MNHEY and SVGAGI. V was pared by 2 bases and J by 4 bases, with 14 bases between. The CDR3 totals 15 residues. Assay used: immunoSEQ multiplex PCR; TCRdb lists only in-frame clones, some missing. This table holds about 82,000 clones, roughly 90% found once. On this clone: What it recognizes is unknown.

Study-level results: Only a small number of patients had complete blood and tumor samples.

The material was blood, obtained before dendritic cell vaccination. This chain uses TRBV6-5 with TRBJ1-2; tentative D call: TRBD1 (5 bases). This TCR derives from a human donor with glioblastoma. The CDR3 nucleotides are TGTGCCAGCAGTTACAACCCGGGACTTCCCTATGGCTACACCTTC. Its translation: CASSYNPGLPYGYTF.